This TCR beta chain was sequenced in a study of cytotoxic CD8 clonotypes in ibrutinib-treated CLL. Germline V gene data show CDR1 as KGHSH and CDR2 as LQKENI. The CDR3 is 12 residues long. With 2 bases removed from V and 3 bases from J, the gap between germline ends came to 5 bases. Assay: immunoSEQ multiplex PCR; the TCRdb copy retains only in-frame clones and omits some. The table has roughly 250,000 clones, around three quarters seen once. This material consisted of PBMCs, taken after 24 months of ibrutinib treatment. This sequence was found in a human donor with chronic lymphocytic leukemia. The V gene is TRBV18, the J gene TRBJ2-7, with D uncertain. In nucleotides, the CDR3 is TGTGCCAGCTCACCAGTTCTCTACGAGCAGTACTTC. As protein: CASSPVLYEQYF.